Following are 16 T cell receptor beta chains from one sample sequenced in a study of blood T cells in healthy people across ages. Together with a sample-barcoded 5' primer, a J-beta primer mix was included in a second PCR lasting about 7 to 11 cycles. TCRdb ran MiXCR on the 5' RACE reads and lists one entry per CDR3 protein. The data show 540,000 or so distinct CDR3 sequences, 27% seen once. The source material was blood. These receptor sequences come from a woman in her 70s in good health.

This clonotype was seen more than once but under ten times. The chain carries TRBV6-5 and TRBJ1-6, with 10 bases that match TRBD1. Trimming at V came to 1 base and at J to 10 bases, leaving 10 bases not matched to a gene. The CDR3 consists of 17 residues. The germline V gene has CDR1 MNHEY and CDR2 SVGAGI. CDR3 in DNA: TGTGCCAGCAGTTACTTAGTACGACAGGGGGCTTGGTCACCCCTCCACTTT. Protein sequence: CASSYLVRQGAWSPLHF.

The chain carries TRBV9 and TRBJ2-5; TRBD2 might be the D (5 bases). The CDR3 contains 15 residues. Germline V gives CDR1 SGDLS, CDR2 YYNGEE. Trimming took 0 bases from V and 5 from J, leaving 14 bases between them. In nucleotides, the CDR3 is TGTGCCAGCAGCGTAGCTCTGGCCCCGGGGGAGACCCAGTACTTC. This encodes CASSVALAPGETQYF.

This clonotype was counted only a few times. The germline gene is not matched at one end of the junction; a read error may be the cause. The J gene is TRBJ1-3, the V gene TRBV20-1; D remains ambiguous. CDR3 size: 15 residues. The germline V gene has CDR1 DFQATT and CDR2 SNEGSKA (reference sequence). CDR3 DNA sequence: TGCAGTACTAGAGATCTAGGTGGGGCTGGAAACACCATATATTTT. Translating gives CSTRDLGGAGNTIYF.

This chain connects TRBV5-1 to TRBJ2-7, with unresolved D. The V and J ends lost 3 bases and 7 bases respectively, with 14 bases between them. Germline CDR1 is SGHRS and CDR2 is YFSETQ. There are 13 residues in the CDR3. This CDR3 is CASSSGTEREQYF. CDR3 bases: TGCGCCAGCAGCTCAGGAACTGAACGGGAGCAGTACTTC.

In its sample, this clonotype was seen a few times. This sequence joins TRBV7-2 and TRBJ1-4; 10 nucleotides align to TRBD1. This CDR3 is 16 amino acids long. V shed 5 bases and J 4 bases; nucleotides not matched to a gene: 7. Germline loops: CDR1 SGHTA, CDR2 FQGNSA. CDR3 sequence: CASSDRDRGINEKLFF. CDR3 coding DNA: TGTGCCAGCAGCGACCGGGACAGGGGTATTAATGAAAAACTGTTTTTT.

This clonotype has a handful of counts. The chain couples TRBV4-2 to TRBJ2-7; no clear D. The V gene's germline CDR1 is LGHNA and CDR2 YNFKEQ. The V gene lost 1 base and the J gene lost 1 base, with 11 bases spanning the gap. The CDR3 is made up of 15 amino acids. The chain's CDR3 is CASSQGDGPSYEQYF. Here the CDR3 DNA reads TGTGCCAGCAGCCAAGGCGACGGCCCTTCCTACGAGCAGTACTTC.

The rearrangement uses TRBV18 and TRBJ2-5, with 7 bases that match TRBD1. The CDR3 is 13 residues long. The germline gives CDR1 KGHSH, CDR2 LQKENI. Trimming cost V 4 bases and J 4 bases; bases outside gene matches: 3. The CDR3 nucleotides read TGTGCCAGCTCACTGAGGGACAGAGAGACCCAGTACTTC. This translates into CASSLRDRETQYF.

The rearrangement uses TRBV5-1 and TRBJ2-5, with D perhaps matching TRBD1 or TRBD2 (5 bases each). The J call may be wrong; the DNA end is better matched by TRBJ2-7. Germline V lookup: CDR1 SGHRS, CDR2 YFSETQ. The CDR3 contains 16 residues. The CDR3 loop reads CASSLSPGTELYEQYF. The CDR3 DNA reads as TGCGCCAGCAGCTTGTCCCCGGGGACGGAACTTTACGAGCAGTACTTC.

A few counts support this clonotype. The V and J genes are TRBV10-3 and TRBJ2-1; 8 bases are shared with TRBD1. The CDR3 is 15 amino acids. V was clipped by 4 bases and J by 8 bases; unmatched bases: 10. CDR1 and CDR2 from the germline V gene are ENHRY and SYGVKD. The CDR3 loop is CAISAAGGAKDEQFF. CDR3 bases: TGTGCCATCAGTGCAGCAGGGGGCGCGAAGGATGAGCAGTTCTTC.

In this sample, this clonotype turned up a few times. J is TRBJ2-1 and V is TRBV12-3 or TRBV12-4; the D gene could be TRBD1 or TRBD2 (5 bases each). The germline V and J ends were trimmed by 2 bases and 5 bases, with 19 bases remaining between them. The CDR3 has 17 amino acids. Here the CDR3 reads CASSLLGTTITHNEQFF. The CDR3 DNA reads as TGTGCCAGCAGTTTACTGGGGACCACGATCACACACAATGAGCAGTTCTTC.

CDR3 protein: CASSYSGPGPGANVLTF. CDR3 DNA sequence: TGTGCCAGCAGTTACTCGGGACCCGGACCTGGGGCCAACGTCCTGACTTTC. The V call is TRBV6-5, the J call TRBJ2-6, with D tentatively TRBD1 or TRBD2 (5 bases each). The V end was cut by 0 bases, the J end by 2 bases, with 11 bases between. The CDR3 has 17 amino acids. Per germline, CDR1 MNHEY and CDR2 SVGAGI.

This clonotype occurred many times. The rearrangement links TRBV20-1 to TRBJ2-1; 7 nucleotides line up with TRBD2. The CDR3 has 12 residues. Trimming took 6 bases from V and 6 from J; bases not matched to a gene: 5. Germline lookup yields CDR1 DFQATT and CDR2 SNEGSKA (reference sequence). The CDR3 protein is CSARGDGNEQFF. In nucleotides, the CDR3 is TGCAGTGCCCGGGGGGACGGCAATGAGCAGTTCTTC.

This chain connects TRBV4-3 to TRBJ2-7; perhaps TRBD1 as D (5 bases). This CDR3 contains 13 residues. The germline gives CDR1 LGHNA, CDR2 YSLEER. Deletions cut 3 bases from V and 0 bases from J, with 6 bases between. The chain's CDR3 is CASSHTGSYEQYF. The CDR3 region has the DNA TGCGCCAGCAGCCATACAGGCTCCTACGAGCAGTACTTC.

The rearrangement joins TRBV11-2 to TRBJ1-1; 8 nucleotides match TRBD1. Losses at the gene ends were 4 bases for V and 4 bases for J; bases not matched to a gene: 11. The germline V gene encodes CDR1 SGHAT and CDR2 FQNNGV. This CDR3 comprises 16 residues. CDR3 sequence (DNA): TGTGCCAGCAGCTCCGCAGGGGGCGGACAAAGCACTGAAGCTTTCTTT. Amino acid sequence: CASSSAGGGQSTEAFF.

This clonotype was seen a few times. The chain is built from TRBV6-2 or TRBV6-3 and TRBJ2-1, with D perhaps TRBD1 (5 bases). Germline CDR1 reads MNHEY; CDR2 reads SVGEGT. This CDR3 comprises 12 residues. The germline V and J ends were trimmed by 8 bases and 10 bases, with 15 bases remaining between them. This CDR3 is CASRILRGEQFF. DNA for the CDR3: TGTGCCAGCCGGATCCTTAGGGGAGAGCAGTTCTTC.

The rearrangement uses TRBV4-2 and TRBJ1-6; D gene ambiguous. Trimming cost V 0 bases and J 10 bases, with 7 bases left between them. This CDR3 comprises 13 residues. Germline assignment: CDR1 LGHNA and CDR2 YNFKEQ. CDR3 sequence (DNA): TGTGCCAGCAGCCAAGATTTGGCGTCACCCCTCCACTTT. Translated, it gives CASSQDLASPLHF.